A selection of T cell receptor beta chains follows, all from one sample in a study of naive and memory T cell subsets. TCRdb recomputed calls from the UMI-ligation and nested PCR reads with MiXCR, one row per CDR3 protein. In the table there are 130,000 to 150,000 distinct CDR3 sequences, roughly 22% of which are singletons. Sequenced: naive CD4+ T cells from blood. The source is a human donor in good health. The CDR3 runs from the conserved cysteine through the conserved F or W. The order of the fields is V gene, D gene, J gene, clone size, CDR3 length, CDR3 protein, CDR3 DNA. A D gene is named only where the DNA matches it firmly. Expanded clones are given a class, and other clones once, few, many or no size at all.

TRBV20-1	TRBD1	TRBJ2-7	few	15	CSARDGVGGVIGQYF	TGCAGTGCTAGAGATGGGGTAGGGGGCGTGATAGGGCAGTACTTC
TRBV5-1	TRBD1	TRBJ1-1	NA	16	CASSLGTGTPNTEAFF	TGCGCCAGCAGCTTGGGGACAGGTACCCCGAACACTGAAGCTTTCTTT
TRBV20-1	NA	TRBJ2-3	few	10	CSAREYTQYF	TGCAGTGCTAGGGAGTATACGCAGTATTTT
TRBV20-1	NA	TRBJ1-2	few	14	CSAGVQQGSYGYTF	TGCAGTGCCGGAGTCCAGCAGGGAAGCTATGGCTACACCTTC
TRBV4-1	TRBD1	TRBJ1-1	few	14	CASSHHTGDTEAFF	TGCGCCAGCAGCCATCATACAGGGGACACTGAAGCTTTCTTT
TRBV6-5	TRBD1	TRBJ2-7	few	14	CASSSDRGPYEQYF	TGTGCCAGCAGTTCTGACAGGGGACCCTACGAGCAGTACTTC
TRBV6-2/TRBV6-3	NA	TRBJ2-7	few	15	CASSYSPGPPYEQYF	TGTGCCAGCAGTTACTCGCCAGGGCCCCCCTACGAGCAGTACTTC
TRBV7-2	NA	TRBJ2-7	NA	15	CASSPGGLLSYEQYF	TGTGCCAGCAGCCCCGGGGGGCTATTATCCTACGAGCAGTACTTC
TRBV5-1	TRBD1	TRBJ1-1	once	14	CASRPYGTALQAFF	TGCGCCAGCAGACCTTACGGGACAGCCCTTCAAGCTTTCTTT
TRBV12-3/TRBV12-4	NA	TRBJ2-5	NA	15	CASSLLRAGQETQYF	TGTGCCAGCAGTTTATTGCGGGCGGGGCAAGAGACCCAGTACTTC
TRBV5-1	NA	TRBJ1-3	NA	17	CASSLQTDARSGNTIYF	TGCGCCAGCAGCTTGCAGACGGACGCGAGGTCTGGAAACACCATATATTTT
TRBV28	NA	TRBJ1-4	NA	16	CASGRGPVATNEKLFF	TGTGCCAGCGGGAGGGGTCCGGTTGCAACTAATGAAAAACTGTTTTTT
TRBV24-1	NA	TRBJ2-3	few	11	CATSLKDTQYF	TGTGCCACCAGTCTAAAGGATACGCAGTATTTT
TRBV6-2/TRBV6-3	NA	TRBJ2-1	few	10	CASPPTVQFF	TGTGCCAGCCCTCCTACGGTGCAGTTCTTC
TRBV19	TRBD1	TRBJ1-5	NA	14	CASRRGDRNQPQHF	TGTGCCAGTCGCAGGGGGGATCGAAATCAGCCCCAGCATTTT
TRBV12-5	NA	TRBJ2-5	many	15	CASGPGNDFGETQYF	TGTGCTAGTGGGCCCGGTAATGACTTCGGTGAGACCCAGTACTTC
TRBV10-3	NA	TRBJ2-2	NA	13	CAISYLYTGELFF	TGTGCCATCAGTTACCTTTACACCGGGGAGCTGTTTTTT
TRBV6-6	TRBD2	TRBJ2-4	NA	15	CASSYSASGSLIQYF	TGTGCCAGCAGTTACTCGGCTAGCGGGAGTCTAATTCAGTACTTC
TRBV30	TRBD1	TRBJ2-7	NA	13	CAWSGTGNYEQYF	TGTGCCTGGAGTGGGACAGGGAACTACGAGCAGTACTTC
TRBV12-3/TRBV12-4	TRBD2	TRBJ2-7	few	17	CASSLALGTSGSYEQYF	TGTGCCAGCAGTTTAGCCCTAGGGACTAGCGGGAGCTACGAGCAGTACTTC
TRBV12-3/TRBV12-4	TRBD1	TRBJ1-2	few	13	CASSLQGVGGYTF	TGTGCCAGCAGTTTACAGGGGGTGGGTGGCTACACCTTC
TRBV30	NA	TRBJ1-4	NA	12	CAWSQGRGGLFF	TGTGCCTGGAGTCAGGGGCGCGGTGGGCTGTTTTTT
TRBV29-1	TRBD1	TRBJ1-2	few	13	CSVEVDRYYGYTF	TGCAGCGTTGAAGTGGACAGGTACTATGGCTACACCTTC
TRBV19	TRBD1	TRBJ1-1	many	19	CASSSRDRGGGTGNTEAFF	TGTGCCAGTAGTTCAAGAGACAGGGGTGGTGGCACAGGGAACACTGAAGCTTTCTTT
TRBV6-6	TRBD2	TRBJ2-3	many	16	CASSYDGLASTDTQYF	TGTGCCAGCAGTTACGACGGACTAGCCAGCACAGATACGCAGTATTTT
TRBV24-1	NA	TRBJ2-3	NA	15	CATSVSRGRTDTQYF	TGTGCCACCAGTGTCTCGCGGGGTCGCACAGATACGCAGTATTTT
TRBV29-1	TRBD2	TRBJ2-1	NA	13	CSVGVGAGVEQFF	TGCAGCGTGGGGGTAGGAGCGGGAGTTGAGCAGTTCTTC
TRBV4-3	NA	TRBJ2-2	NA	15	CASSQVVANTGELFF	TGCGCCAGCAGCCAAGTTGTCGCGAACACCGGGGAGCTGTTTTTT
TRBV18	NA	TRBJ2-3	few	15	CASSPRADRTDTQYF	TGTGCCAGCTCACCACGGGCAGACCGCACAGATACGCAGTATTTT
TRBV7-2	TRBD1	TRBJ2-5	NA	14	CASSLRQGVKTQYF	TGTGCCAGCAGCCTCCGACAGGGTGTAAAGACCCAGTACTTC
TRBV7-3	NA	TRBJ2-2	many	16	CASSPSRAPSTGELFF	TGTGCCAGCAGCCCGTCGAGGGCTCCCTCGACCGGGGAGCTGTTTTTT
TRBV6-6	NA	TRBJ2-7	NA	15	CASSNALGHFYEQYF	TGTGCCAGCAGTAATGCCCTGGGACACTTCTACGAGCAGTACTTC
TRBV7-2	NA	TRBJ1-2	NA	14	CASSYSTASYGYTF	TGTGCCAGCAGCTATTCGACAGCTTCATATGGCTACACCTTC
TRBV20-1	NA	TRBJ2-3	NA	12	CSASFSRDTQYF	TGCAGTGCTAGTTTTTCAAGAGATACGCAGTATTTT
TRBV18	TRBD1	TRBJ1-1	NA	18	CASSLPGAGGRGAPEAFF	TGTGCCAGCTCACTCCCAGGGGCAGGGGGCAGGGGGGCCCCTGAAGCTTTCTTT
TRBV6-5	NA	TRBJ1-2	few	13	CASSYPGRYGYTF	TGTGCCAGCAGTTACCCAGGAAGATATGGCTACACCTTC
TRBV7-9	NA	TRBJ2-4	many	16	CASSWAAAWQRNIQYF	TGTGCCAGCAGCTGGGCGGCGGCATGGCAGAGAAACATTCAGTACTTC
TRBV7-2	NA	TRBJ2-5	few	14	CASSAGILGETQYF	TGTGCCAGCAGCGCAGGGATTTTAGGGGAGACCCAGTACTTC
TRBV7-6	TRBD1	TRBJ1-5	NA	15	CASSLEGADNQPQHF	TGTGCCAGCAGCTTAGAGGGGGCTGACAATCAGCCCCAGCATTTT
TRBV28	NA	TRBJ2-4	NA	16	CASANSGGLGKNIQYF	TGTGCCAGCGCAAACTCGGGGGGCCTTGGCAAAAACATTCAGTACTTC
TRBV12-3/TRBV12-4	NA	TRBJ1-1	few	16	CASRDTRGGSNTEAFF	TGTGCCAGCAGGGATACGCGCGGGGGATCGAACACTGAAGCTTTCTTT
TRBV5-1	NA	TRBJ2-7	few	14	CASSLEGGGYEQYF	TGCGCCAGCAGCTTGGAGGGGGGAGGATACGAGCAGTACTTC
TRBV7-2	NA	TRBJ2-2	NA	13	CASRPLMLGELFF	TGTGCCAGCAGACCATTAATGTTAGGGGAGCTGTTTTTT
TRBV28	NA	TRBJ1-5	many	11	CASSLRSLQHF	TGTGCCAGCAGTCTCCGTAGTCTCCAGCATTTT
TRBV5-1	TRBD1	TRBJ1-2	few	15	CASSLFIGTGNGYTF	TGCGCCAGCAGCTTATTTATAGGGACAGGGAATGGCTACACCTTC
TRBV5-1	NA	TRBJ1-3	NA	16	CASSLAFQDSGNTIYF	TGCGCCAGCAGCTTGGCCTTCCAGGACTCTGGAAACACCATATATTTT
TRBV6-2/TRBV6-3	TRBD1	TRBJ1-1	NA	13	CASRYRDRSEAFF	TGTGCCAGCAGGTACCGGGACAGGAGTGAAGCTTTCTTT
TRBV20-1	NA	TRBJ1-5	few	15	CSASDGGLRNQPQHF	TGCAGTGCTAGTGACGGGGGCTTGCGCAATCAGCCCCAGCATTTT
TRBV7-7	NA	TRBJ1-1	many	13	CASSLGTNTEAFF	TGTGCCAGCAGCTTAGGAACTAACACTGAAGCTTTCTTT
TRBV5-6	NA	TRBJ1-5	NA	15	CASSRRSAYDQPQHF	TGTGCCAGCAGCCGAAGGTCGGCATATGATCAGCCCCAGCATTTT
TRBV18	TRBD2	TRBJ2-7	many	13	CASSVGLLYEQYF	TGTGCCAGCTCAGTGGGACTACTCTACGAGCAGTACTTC
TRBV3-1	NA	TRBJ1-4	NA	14	CASSQDHRRVKLFF	TGTGCCAGCAGCCAAGATCACCGACGTGTAAAACTGTTTTTT
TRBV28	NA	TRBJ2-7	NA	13	CASRQPGAAEQYF	TGTGCCAGCAGGCAGCCTGGGGCAGCCGAGCAGTACTTC
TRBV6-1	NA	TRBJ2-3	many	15	CASSDRGRGQDTQYF	TGTGCCAGCAGTGATCGAGGAAGAGGACAAGATACGCAGTATTTT
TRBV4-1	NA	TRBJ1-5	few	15	CASSQAGYSNQPQHF	TGCGCCAGCAGCCAGGCGGGTTATAGCAATCAGCCCCAGCATTTT
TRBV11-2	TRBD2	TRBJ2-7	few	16	CASSPLAGLMTYEQYF	TGTGCCAGCAGCCCACTAGCGGGCTTAATGACCTACGAGCAGTACTTC
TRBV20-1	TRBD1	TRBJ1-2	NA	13	CSAYDRGRRGYTF	TGCAGTGCTTATGACAGGGGGCGTAGAGGCTACACCTTC
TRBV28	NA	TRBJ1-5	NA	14	CASSVTMSNQPQHF	TGTGCCAGCAGTGTCACCATGAGCAATCAGCCCCAGCATTTT
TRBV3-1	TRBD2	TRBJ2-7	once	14	CASSQGTTSYEQYF	TGTGCCAGCAGCCAGGGGACTACCTCCTACGAGCAGTACTTC
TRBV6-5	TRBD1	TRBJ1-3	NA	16	CASSRTGGLSGNTIYF	TGTGCCAGCAGTCGGACAGGGGGCTTATCTGGAAACACCATATATTTT